This is a list of T cell receptor beta chains from one sample in a study of blood T cell repertoires in COVID-19. Using immunoSEQ multiplex PCR, the repertoire was profiled, and TCRdb retains in-frame clones only, with some absent. The table includes over 150,000 clones, nearly 80% detected once. The sample comprised peripheral blood. These receptors originate from a man of 80 years or more with acute or convalescent COVID-19. The CDR3 runs from the conserved cysteine through the conserved F or W. The order of the fields is CDR3 protein, J gene, V gene.

CDR3aa: CASSFPEPNIQYF; j_gene: TRBJ2-4; v_gene: TRBV7-9
CDR3aa: CASNGGVGYTF; j_gene: TRBJ1-2; v_gene: TRBV6-5
CDR3aa: CASSPGPTSGGRNEQFF; j_gene: TRBJ2-1; v_gene: TRBV5-1
CDR3aa: CASSPTGLSGYTF; j_gene: TRBJ1-2; v_gene: TRBV6-5
CDR3aa: CASSQDQGNYGYTF; j_gene: TRBJ1-2; v_gene: TRBV3-1/TRBV3-2
CDR3aa: CASSSPGLAGYEQYF; j_gene: TRBJ2-7; v_gene: TRBV6-6
CDR3aa: CASSARGSGTEAFF; j_gene: TRBJ1-1; v_gene: TRBV9
CDR3aa: CASSLETVAQYF; j_gene: TRBJ2-3; v_gene: TRBV5-6
CDR3aa: CASSLVAGSQETQYF; j_gene: TRBJ2-5; v_gene: TRBV11-2
CDR3aa: CASSVEGSGGGTNTGELFF; j_gene: TRBJ2-2; v_gene: TRBV9
CDR3aa: CASSDFGTGNGELFF; j_gene: TRBJ2-2; v_gene: TRBV6-4
CDR3aa: CASSAAGQETQYF; j_gene: TRBJ2-5; v_gene: TRBV25-1
CDR3aa: CASRETANQPQHF; j_gene: TRBJ1-5; v_gene: TRBV12-3/TRBV12-4
CDR3aa: CAISEGDTGNTIYF; j_gene: TRBJ1-3; v_gene: TRBV10-3
CDR3aa: CASSQWTSGGGSTDTQYF; j_gene: TRBJ2-3; v_gene: TRBV4-1
CDR3aa: CSVEMAATNEKLFF; j_gene: TRBJ1-4; v_gene: TRBV29-1
CDR3aa: CASSFAGIQYEQYF; j_gene: TRBJ2-7; v_gene: TRBV7-2
CDR3aa: CASSPSREDYGYTF; j_gene: TRBJ1-2; v_gene: TRBV18
CDR3aa: CASSPRTSGGYGETQYF; j_gene: TRBJ2-5; v_gene: TRBV7-6
CDR3aa: CASSTSLGNNEQFF; j_gene: TRBJ2-1; v_gene: TRBV2
CDR3aa: CASSFVNTEAFF; j_gene: TRBJ1-1; v_gene: TRBV12-3/TRBV12-4
CDR3aa: CASSLFLWQGGETQYF; j_gene: TRBJ2-5; v_gene: TRBV28
CDR3aa: CASSPGGGSNQPQHF; j_gene: TRBJ1-5; v_gene: TRBV7-2
CDR3aa: CASSVLGVGGMLGYTF; j_gene: TRBJ1-2; v_gene: TRBV9